This T cell receptor beta chain was sequenced during a study of blood T cell repertoires in COVID-19. The overall study: The United States, Italy and Spain supplied acute and convalescent COVID-19 samples.

Sequencing was performed with immunoSEQ multiplex PCR; in TCRdb, only in-frame clones are kept and a portion is missing. This sample has 250,000 to 300,000 clones, with about 89% found just once. Per the germline V gene, CDR1 is KGHDR and CDR2 is SFDVKD. The V segment lost 4 bases and the J segment 0 bases; nucleotides outside the gene matches: 9. The length of the CDR3 is 17 residues. The participants were between roughly 18 and 100 years old and came from 24 US areas. The receptor was isolated from a middle-aged woman who had recovered from COVID-19. The chain employs TRBV24-1 and TRBJ1-2; TRBD1 aligns across 8 bases. What was sequenced was PBMCs or T cells enriched from blood (not recorded which). The CDR3 is CATSELDRDLANYGYTF. CDR3 DNA sequence: TGTGCCACCAGTGAGTTGGACAGGGACCTAGCTAACTATGGCTACACCTTC.